This TCR beta chain was profiled in a study of blood T cell repertoires in COVID-19. Overall study: Both acute and convalescent COVID-19 samples were obtained from the United States, Italy and Spain.

The CDR3 extends over 13 amino acids. Germline CDR1 and CDR2: SGHNT and YYREEE (reference sequence). V lost 3 bases and J 8 bases, leaving 14 bases between the germline ends. Per the study methods: Estimates of nucleated cell counts were drawn from the amplification of reference gene primers. The assay was immunoSEQ multiplex PCR, and TCRdb's table has in-frame clones only and misses some. That table is the source of V, J and clone size, and D and trimming were worked out from the DNA. Altogether under 70,000 clones are present, more than 80% being singletons, with the ten largest covering around a sixth.

The source of this sequence is an elderly man with acute or convalescent COVID-19. Sequencing was done on a sample of peripheral blood. J is TRBJ1-2 and V is TRBV5-4; D is perhaps TRBD1 (5 bases). The CDR3: CASSWEPSGGYTF. In nucleotides, the CDR3 is TGTGCCAGCAGCTGGGAACCCTCAGGGGGCTACACCTTC.